This T cell receptor (beta chain) appears in the sequencing data of a study of T cell changes during pregnancy in multiple sclerosis. The V segment lost 1 base and the J segment 7 bases; nucleotides outside the gene matches: 4. Germline V gene lookup returns CDR1 SGHTA and CDR2 FQGNSA. CDR3 length: 13 residues. TCRdb keeps only in-frame clones here, not all; method: immunoSEQ multiplex PCR. The sample has about 79,000 clones; around nine tenths are singletons. Sequencing was performed on CD4+ T cells from peripheral blood mononuclear cells, taken in the second trimester of pregnancy. V and J are TRBV7-2 and TRBJ2-7; 7 bases agree with TRBD2. The TCR originated in a female donor with multiple sclerosis, enrolled in a pregnancy study. The chain's CDR3 is CASSLVGLREQYF. The DNA for the CDR3 is TGTGCCAGCAGCTTAGTGGGACTAAGGGAGCAGTACTTC.